This T cell receptor (beta chain) comes out of a study of tumor-infiltrating lymphocytes in oesophageal squamous cell carcinoma (dated by TCRdb to the mid-2010s). The protocol used for the library was PCR. Data came from an Illumina HiSeq 2000. Clones were called with MiXCR by TCRdb after fastp trimmed the public reads at Q25, and only in-frame beta chains were retained. Every CDR3 protein is listed once, alongside the most common genes and DNA of its rows. The sample table shows tens of thousands of distinct CDR3 sequences, and roughly 40% are seen once. About 25% of the sample is taken by the ten largest. This clonotype was observed many times. The target of this receptor is not known. Base qualities are missing; no much larger clone stands one base away. Compared with germline, V lacks 5 bases and J lacks 3 bases; bases without a gene match: 2. There are 13 amino acids in the CDR3, from cysteine to phenylalanine inclusive. Only CDR3 DNA remains: 39 bases, in frame from the first base. Sequences SGHAT (CDR1) and FQNNGV (CDR2) are obtained from the germline V gene.

The sample consisted of esophageal tumor tissue. The sequence was obtained from a male donor with esophageal squamous cell carcinoma. The rearrangement joined TRBV11-2 to TRBJ1-2, with TRBD1 matching 8 junction bases. The sequenced DNA is TGTGCCAGCAGCGCGGGACAGGACTATGGCTACACCTTC. The encoded protein is CASSAGQDYGYTF.